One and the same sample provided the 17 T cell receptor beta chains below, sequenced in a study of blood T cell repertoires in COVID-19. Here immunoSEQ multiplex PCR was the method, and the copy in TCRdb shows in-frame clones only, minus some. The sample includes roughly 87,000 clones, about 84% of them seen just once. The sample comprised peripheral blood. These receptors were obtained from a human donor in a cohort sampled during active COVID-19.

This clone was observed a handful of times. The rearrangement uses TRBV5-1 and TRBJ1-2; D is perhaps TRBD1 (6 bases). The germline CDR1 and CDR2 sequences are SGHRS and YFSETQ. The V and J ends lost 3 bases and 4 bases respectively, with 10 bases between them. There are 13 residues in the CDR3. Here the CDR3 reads CASSSDSLYGYTF. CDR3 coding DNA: TGCGCCAGCAGCTCGGACAGCCTCTATGGCTACACCTTC. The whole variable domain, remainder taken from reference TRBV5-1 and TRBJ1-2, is KAGVTQTPRYLIKTRGQQVTLSCSPISGHRSVSWYQQTPGQGLQFLFEYFSETQRNKGNFPGRFSGRQFSNSRSEMNVSTLELGDSALYLCASSSDSLYGYTFGSGTRLTVV.

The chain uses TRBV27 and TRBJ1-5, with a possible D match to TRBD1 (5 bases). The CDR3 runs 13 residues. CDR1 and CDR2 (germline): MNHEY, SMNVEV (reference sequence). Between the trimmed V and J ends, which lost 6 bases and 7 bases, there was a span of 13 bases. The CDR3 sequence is CASRGRGGQPQHF. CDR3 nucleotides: TGTGCCAGCAGGGGGAGGGGAGGCCAGCCCCAGCATTTT.

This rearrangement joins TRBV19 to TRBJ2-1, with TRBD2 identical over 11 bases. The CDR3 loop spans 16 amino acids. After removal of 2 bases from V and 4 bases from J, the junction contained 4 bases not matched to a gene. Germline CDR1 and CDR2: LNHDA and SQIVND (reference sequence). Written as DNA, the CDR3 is TGTGCCAGTAGTATACGACTAGCGGGAATTTACAATGAGCAGTTCTTC. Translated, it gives CASSIRLAGIYNEQFF. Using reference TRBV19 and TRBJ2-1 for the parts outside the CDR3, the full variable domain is DGGITQSPKYLFRKEGQNVTLSCEQNLNHDAMYWYRQDPGQGLRLIYYSQIVNDFQKGDIAEGYSVSREKKESFPLTVTSAQKNPTAFYLCASSIRLAGIYNEQFFGPGTRLTVL.

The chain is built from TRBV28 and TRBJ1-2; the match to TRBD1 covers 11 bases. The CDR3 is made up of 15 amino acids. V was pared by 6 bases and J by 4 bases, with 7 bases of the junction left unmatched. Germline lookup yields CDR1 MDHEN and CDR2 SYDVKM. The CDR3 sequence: CASSPGDRGGYGYTF. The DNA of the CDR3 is TGTGCCAGCAGCCCCGGGGACAGGGGGGGCTATGGCTACACCTTC.

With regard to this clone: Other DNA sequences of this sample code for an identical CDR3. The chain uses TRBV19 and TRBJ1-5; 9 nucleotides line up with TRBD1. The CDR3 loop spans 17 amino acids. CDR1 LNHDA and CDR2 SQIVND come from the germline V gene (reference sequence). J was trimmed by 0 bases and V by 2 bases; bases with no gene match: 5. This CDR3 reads CASSIKQGAYSNQPQHF. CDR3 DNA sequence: TGTGCCAGTAGTATAAAACAGGGGGCTTATAGCAATCAGCCCCAGCATTTT.

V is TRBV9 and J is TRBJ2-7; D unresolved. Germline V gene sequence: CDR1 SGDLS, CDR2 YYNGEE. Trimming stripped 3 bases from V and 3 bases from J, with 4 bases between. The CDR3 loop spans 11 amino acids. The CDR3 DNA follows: TGTGCCAGCAGCGCGGGCTACGAGCAGTACTTC. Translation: CASSAGYEQYF.

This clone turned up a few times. CDR3 sequence (DNA): TGTGCCAGTAGTATTGGATCCGGGACTCCAAGAGCCCCGTTTTTT. Translated: CASSIGSGTPRAPFF. V usage is TRBV19 and J usage is TRBJ1-4; TRBD1 might be the D (5 bases). CDR3 length: 15 amino acids. Germline loops: CDR1 LNHDA, CDR2 SQIVND (reference sequence). V was pared by 3 bases and J by 16 bases, with 24 bases between.

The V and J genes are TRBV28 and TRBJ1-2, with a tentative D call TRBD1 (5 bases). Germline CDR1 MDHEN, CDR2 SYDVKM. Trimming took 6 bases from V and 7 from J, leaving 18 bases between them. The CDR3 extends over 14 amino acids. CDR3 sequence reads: CASSPPAFGAGYTF. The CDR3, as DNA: TGTGCCAGCAGCCCCCCGGCGTTTGGGGCTGGCTACACCTTC.

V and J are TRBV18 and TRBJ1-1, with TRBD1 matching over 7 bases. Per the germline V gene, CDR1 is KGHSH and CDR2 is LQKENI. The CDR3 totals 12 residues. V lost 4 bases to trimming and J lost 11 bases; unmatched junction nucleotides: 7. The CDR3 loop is CASSLPTGLAFF. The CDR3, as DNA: TGTGCCAGCTCACTTCCGACAGGGTTGGCTTTCTTT.

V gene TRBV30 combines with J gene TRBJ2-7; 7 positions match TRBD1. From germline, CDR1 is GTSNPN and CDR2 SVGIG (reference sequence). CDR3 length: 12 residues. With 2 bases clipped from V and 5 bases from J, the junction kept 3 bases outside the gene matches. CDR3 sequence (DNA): TGTGCCTGGAGTAGACAGGGCCACGAGCAGTACTTC. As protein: CAWSRQGHEQYF.

CDR3 sequence (DNA): TGTGCCAGCAGTTTATCGACAGGGGTTCTGGGCAATGAGCAGTTCTTC. Translating it yields CASSLSTGVLGNEQFF. The chain uses TRBV27 and TRBJ2-1, with 8 bases lining up with TRBD1. V was pared by 0 bases and J by 6 bases, with 7 bases of the junction left unmatched. CDR1 is MNHEY, CDR2 SMNVEV, per germline (reference sequence). The CDR3 runs to 16 residues.

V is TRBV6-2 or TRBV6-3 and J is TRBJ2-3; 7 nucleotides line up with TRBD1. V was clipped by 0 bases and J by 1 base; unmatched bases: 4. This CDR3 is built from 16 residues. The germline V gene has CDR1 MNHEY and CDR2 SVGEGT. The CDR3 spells CASSYSRQGRTDTQYF. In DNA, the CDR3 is TGTGCCAGCAGTTACTCACGACAGGGTCGCACAGATACGCAGTATTTT.

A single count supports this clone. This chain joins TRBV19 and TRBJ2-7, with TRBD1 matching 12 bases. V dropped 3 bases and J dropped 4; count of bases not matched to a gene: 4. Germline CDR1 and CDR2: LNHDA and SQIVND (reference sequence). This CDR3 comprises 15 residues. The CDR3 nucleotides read TGTGCCAGTAGTATCTCGGGACAGGGGGCTTACGAGCAGTACTTC. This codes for CASSISGQGAYEQYF. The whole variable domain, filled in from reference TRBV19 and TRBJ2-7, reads DGGITQSPKYLFRKEGQNVTLSCEQNLNHDAMYWYRQDPGQGLRLIYYSQIVNDFQKGDIAEGYSVSREKKESFPLTVTSAQKNPTAFYLCASSISGQGAYEQYFGPGTRLTVT.

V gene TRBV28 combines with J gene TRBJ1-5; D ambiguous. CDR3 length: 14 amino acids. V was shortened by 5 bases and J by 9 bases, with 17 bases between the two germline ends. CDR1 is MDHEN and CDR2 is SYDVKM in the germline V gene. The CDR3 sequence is CASSTPGFRRPQHF. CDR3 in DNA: TGTGCCAGCAGTACCCCGGGTTTCCGTAGGCCCCAGCATTTT.

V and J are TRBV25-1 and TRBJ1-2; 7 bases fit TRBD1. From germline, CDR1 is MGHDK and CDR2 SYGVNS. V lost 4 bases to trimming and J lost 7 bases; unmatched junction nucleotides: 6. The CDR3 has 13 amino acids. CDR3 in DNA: TGTGCCAGCAGTGGACAGGGAGCGAGTGGCTACACCTTC. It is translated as CASSGQGASGYTF.

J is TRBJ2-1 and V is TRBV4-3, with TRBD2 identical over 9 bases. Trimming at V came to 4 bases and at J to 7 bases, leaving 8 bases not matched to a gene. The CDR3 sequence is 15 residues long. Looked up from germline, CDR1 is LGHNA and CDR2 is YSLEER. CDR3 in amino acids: CASSLTSGVMNEQFF. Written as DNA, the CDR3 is TGCGCCAGCAGCCTGACTAGCGGAGTGATGAATGAGCAGTTCTTC.

The CDR3 nucleotides are TGTGCCAGCAGCCAAGAATTTCCCGGGACAGGCTCAACTAATGAAAAACTGTTTTTT. The encoded protein is CASSQEFPGTGSTNEKLFF. The genes are TRBV14 and TRBJ1-4, with 8 bases identical to TRBD1. V lost 0 bases and J lost 0; bases outside the gene matches: 9. This CDR3 has 19 residues. Germline loops: CDR1 SGHDN, CDR2 FVKESK.